Shown below are 30 T cell receptor beta chains from a single sample sequenced in a study of Ad26.COV2.S vaccination and SARS-CoV-2 variants. The sample's treatment: 15 to 20 received Ad26.COV2.S at low or high dose, single or two shots; several received placebo; per-sample allocation not given. On day 63 after the first injection, vaccine and placebo recipients gave samples. The protocol was immunoSEQ multiplex PCR, while the TCRdb copy is restricted to in-frame clones and leaves out a portion. This sample has some 350,000 clones, with 85% to 90% found just once. Sample: peripheral blood, taken in a trial of Ad26.COV2.S vaccine versus placebo. The receptors were gathered from a person aged 18-60 years who received the Ad26.COV2.S COVID-19 vaccine or a placebo.

This chain connects TRBV6-5 to TRBJ2-1; possible D gene TRBD2, 6 bases. Germline lookup yields CDR1 MNHEY and CDR2 SVGAGI. The CDR3 totals 15 residues. Trimming left V 6 bases short and J 6 bases short, with 18 bases between. CDR3 in DNA: TGTGCCAGCAGGTCCTCTATGGGGAGGATCAATGAGCAGTTCTTC. Translating gives CASRSSMGRINEQFF.

This chain joins TRBV13 and TRBJ2-7; 9 bases align to TRBD1. J lost 4 bases, V lost 2 bases, and 15 bases had no gene match. From germline, CDR1 is PRHDT and CDR2 FYEKMQ (reference sequence). The CDR3 has 18 residues. The CDR3 DNA reads as TGTGCCAGCAGCTTATGGAGTGGTGTTTCGGGACAGGGTTACGAGCAGTACTTC. This codes for CASSLWSGVSGQGYEQYF.

The chain couples TRBV27 to TRBJ2-3; the D is unclear. This CDR3 region has 15 residues. Germline loops: CDR1 MNHEY, CDR2 SMNVEV (reference sequence). V was cut by 2 bases and J by 2 bases, with 11 bases left in between. DNA of the CDR3: TGTGCCAGCAGTTTAGGAGCAGTTTTCACAGATACGCAGTATTTT. This translates into CASSLGAVFTDTQYF.

V is TRBV5-1 and J is TRBJ2-3, with a possible D match to TRBD1 (6 bases). The V end lost 2 bases, the J end lost 2 bases, and 9 bases lay between the germline ends. The CDR3 has 14 residues. The germline gives CDR1 SGHRS, CDR2 YFSETQ. The CDR3 DNA reads as TGCGCCAGCAGCTTACAGGGTATCACAGATACGCAGTATTTT. Translation gives CASSLQGITDTQYF. Together with reference TRBV5-1 and TRBJ2-3, the CDR3 gives the full variable domain: KAGVTQTPRYLIKTRGQQVTLSCSPISGHRSVSWYQQTPGQGLQFLFEYFSETQRNKGNFPGRFSGRQFSNSRSEMNVSTLELGDSALYLCASSLQGITDTQYFGPGTRLTVL.

The chain employs TRBV28 and TRBJ1-3, with D tentatively TRBD1 (5 bases). V was clipped by 3 bases and J by 1 base, with 13 bases between them. The CDR3 has 16 amino acids. Germline V gene lookup returns CDR1 MDHEN and CDR2 SYDVKM. The CDR3 loop is CASSLIAGDSGNTIYF. CDR3 nucleotide sequence: TGTGCCAGCAGTTTGATTGCGGGGGATTCTGGAAACACCATATATTTT.

The rearrangement joins TRBV7-9 to TRBJ1-5, with 9 positions matching TRBD1. CDR1 is SEHNR, CDR2 FQNEAQ, per germline (reference sequence). CDR3 length equals 15 residues. J gave up 5 bases and V 5 bases, and 7 bases lay outside the gene matches. The CDR3 loop is CASSPGQGQDQPQHF. The DNA of the CDR3 is TGTGCCAGCAGCCCCGGACAGGGGCAAGATCAGCCCCAGCATTTT.

The rearrangement uses TRBV4-3 and TRBJ1-5; TRBD1 agrees at 11 bases. Trimming at V came to 6 bases and at J to 4 bases, leaving 5 bases not matched to a gene. The germline V gene encodes CDR1 LGHNA and CDR2 YSLEER. The CDR3 spans 15 residues. The CDR3 loop is CASSDGQGANQPQHF. DNA for the CDR3: TGCGCCAGCAGTGACGGACAGGGGGCGAATCAGCCCCAGCATTTT.

V gene TRBV11-3 combines with J gene TRBJ2-1, with 8 bases fitting TRBD1. The CDR3 runs to 15 residues. The J segment lost 6 bases and the V segment lost 1 base, leaving 5 bases of the junction unmatched. Per germline, CDR1 SGHNT and CDR2 YENEEA. The CDR3 DNA sequence: TGTGCCAGCAGCTTAGGACAGGGGATCATCAATGAGCAGTTCTTC. It is translated as CASSLGQGIINEQFF.

The sample holds a few counts of this clone. CDR3 DNA sequence: TGCAGTGCTAGTTTGGCGGGCTCCTATAATTCACCCCTCCACTTT. This encodes CSASLAGSYNSPLHF. This chain links TRBV20-1 with TRBJ1-6, with unresolved D. Germline lookup yields CDR1 DFQATT and CDR2 SNEGSKA (reference sequence). This CDR3 region has 15 residues. The V end was cut by 3 bases, the J end by 0 bases, with 9 bases between.

The V and J genes are TRBV29-1 and TRBJ1-1; 7 nucleotides line up with TRBD1. The length of the CDR3 is 13 residues. With 5 bases clipped from V and 7 bases from J, the junction kept 10 bases outside the gene matches. The germline gives CDR1 SQVTM, CDR2 ANQGSEA. In DNA, the CDR3 is TGCAGCGTTCACAGGGGCCAATATGATGAAGCTTTCTTT. Translated: CSVHRGQYDEAFF.

A single count supports this clone. V gene TRBV6-5 combines with J gene TRBJ1-5, with a tentative D call TRBD1 (5 bases). V lost 11 bases and J lost 1, with 12 bases in between. This CDR3 has 13 residues. Looked up from germline, CDR1 is MNHEY and CDR2 is SVGAGI. The CDR3: CAGQRDSNQPQHF. The CDR3, as DNA: TGTGCCGGCCAACGGGACAGCAATCAGCCCCAGCATTTT.

This clone has a single count. The gene calls are TRBV6-6 and TRBJ1-2; TRBD1 matches at 7 bases. V was clipped by 5 bases and J by 2 bases; unmatched bases: 5. The CDR3 consists of 14 residues. Germline values: CDR1 MNHNY, CDR2 SVGAGI (reference sequence). The CDR3 DNA reads as TGTGCCAGCAGTGCGAGACAGGGCAACTATGGCTACACCTTC. Its translation is CASSARQGNYGYTF.

The chain joins TRBV27 to TRBJ2-1; the D is unclear. Germline V gene sequence: CDR1 MNHEY, CDR2 SMNVEV (reference sequence). This CDR3 has 14 amino acids. Trimming pared 5 bases from V and 5 bases from J, leaving 13 bases between. Here the CDR3 reads CASSEFRINNEQFF. The CDR3 DNA reads as TGTGCCAGCAGTGAATTTCGGATAAACAATGAGCAGTTCTTC.

This clone was detected only once. The chain links TRBV5-4 to TRBJ2-1, with 7 bases fitting TRBD2. In germline, CDR1 is SGHNT, CDR2 YYREEE (reference sequence). The V segment lost 4 bases and the J segment 5 bases; nucleotides outside the gene matches: 12. The CDR3 runs to 16 residues. The CDR3 sequence: CASSHPSAGTNNEQFF. The CDR3 nucleotides read TGTGCCAGCAGCCACCCGAGCGCTGGGACTAACAATGAGCAGTTCTTC.

The chain couples TRBV2 to TRBJ2-2; TRBD1 is a possible D gene (5 bases). This CDR3 comprises 15 residues. Germline CDR1 reads SNHLY; CDR2 reads FYNNEI. The germline V and J ends were trimmed by 5 bases and 0 bases, with 10 bases remaining between them. The CDR3 protein is CASSQGSPNTGELFF. The CDR3 bases are TGTGCCAGCAGTCAGGGTTCTCCGAACACCGGGGAGCTGTTTTTT.

The V and J genes are TRBV19 and TRBJ1-1; D unclear. The germline CDR1 and CDR2 sequences are LNHDA and SQIVND (reference sequence). The CDR3 covers 15 residues. Between the trimmed V and J ends, which lost 5 bases and 0 bases, there was a span of 13 bases. The CDR3 nucleotides are TGTGCCAGTAGTGTGTCACAGCTCTTGAACACTGAAGCTTTCTTT. Its translation is CASSVSQLLNTEAFF.

The chain employs TRBV19 and TRBJ1-2, with D maybe TRBD1 (5 bases). Trimming took 10 bases from V and 5 from J, leaving 29 bases between them. CDR3 length: 17 residues. The germline V gene encodes CDR1 LNHDA and CDR2 SQIVND (reference sequence). The CDR3 DNA is TGTGCCACCCTAGGGACGAGACTCTGGGAATCGGTGTATGGCTACACCTTC. As protein: CATLGTRLWESVYGYTF.

The chain uses TRBV7-8 and TRBJ2-7; D may be TRBD2 (6 bases). V gave up 6 bases and J gave up 4 bases, with 13 bases separating them. Per germline, CDR1 SGHVS and CDR2 FQNEAQ. There are 13 residues in the CDR3. CDR3 residues: CASRNRAGYEQYF. The CDR3 nucleotides are TGTGCCAGCAGAAATAGGGCGGGATACGAGCAGTACTTC.

The J gene is TRBJ1-5, the V gene TRBV27; D uncertain. The CDR3 runs to 16 residues. Trimming removed 4 bases at V and 3 bases at J, with 16 bases between. Germline CDR1 MNHEY, CDR2 SMNVEV (reference sequence). DNA of the CDR3: TGTGCCAGCAGTTCCCGTGTGGCGGGTTCCAATCAGCCCCAGCATTTT. This translates into CASSSRVAGSNQPQHF.

The chain recombines TRBV11-2 with TRBJ2-7; 11 positions match TRBD2. Germline V gene data show CDR1 as SGHAT and CDR2 as FQNNGV. The CDR3 contains 15 residues. The V gene end was trimmed by 3 bases and the J gene end by 2 bases; junction bases not matched to a gene: 3. CDR3 sequence (DNA): TGTGCCAGCAGCTTTAGCGGGGGGGCTGCCTACGAGCAGTACTTC. This encodes CASSFSGGAAYEQYF. Together with reference TRBV11-2 and TRBJ2-7, the CDR3 gives the full variable domain: EAGVAQSPRYKIIEKRQSVAFWCNPISGHATLYWYQQILGQGPKLLIQFQNNGVVDDSQLPKDRFSAERLKGVDSTLKIQPAKLEDSAVYLCASSFSGGAAYEQYFGPGTRLTVT.

This CDR3 reads CASSWDGLGNYGYTF. The CDR3 DNA reads as TGTGCCAGCAGTTGGGACGGGTTGGGGAACTATGGCTACACCTTC. The chain has TRBV6-5 and TRBJ1-2; D might be TRBD1 (5 bases). Deletions cut 4 bases from V and 2 bases from J, with 14 bases between. This CDR3 spans 15 amino acids. Germline V CDR1 and CDR2: MNHEY, SVGAGI.

The V gene is TRBV29-1, the J gene TRBJ2-1, with D perhaps TRBD1 or TRBD2 (5 bases each). Deletions cut 5 bases from V and 6 bases from J, with 14 bases between. Germline V CDR1 and CDR2: SQVTM, ANQGSEA. This CDR3 has 13 residues. The CDR3: CSVYDRGLNEQFF. The CDR3 DNA sequence: TGCAGCGTTTATGACCGGGGCCTCAATGAGCAGTTCTTC.

The genes are TRBV10-3 and TRBJ1-5; D gene ambiguous. CDR1 and CDR2 from the germline V gene are ENHRY and SYGVKD. The V end lost 8 bases, the J end lost 3 bases, and 11 bases lay between the germline ends. The CDR3 runs to 13 residues. The DNA for the CDR3 is TGTGCCATCGGACCAGCGTACAATCAGCCCCAGCATTTT. Residues: CAIGPAYNQPQHF.

The V gene is TRBV19, the J gene TRBJ1-5; D call uncertain. This CDR3 contains 13 residues. Germline V lookup: CDR1 LNHDA, CDR2 SQIVND (reference sequence). Between the trimmed V and J ends, which lost 5 bases and 4 bases, there was a span of 9 bases. The CDR3 coding sequence is TGTGCCAGTAGTCTGGCTCCTAATCAGCCCCAGCATTTT. Translation: CASSLAPNQPQHF. Together with reference TRBV19 and TRBJ1-5, the CDR3 gives the full variable domain: DGGITQSPKYLFRKEGQNVTLSCEQNLNHDAMYWYRQDPGQGLRLIYYSQIVNDFQKGDIAEGYSVSREKKESFPLTVTSAQKNPTAFYLCASSLAPNQPQHFGDGTRLSIL.

The gene calls are TRBV6-2 or TRBV6-3 and TRBJ2-3; 11 bases are a match to TRBD2. CDR1 is MNHEY and CDR2 is SVGEGT in the germline V gene. The CDR3 sequence is 17 residues long. Trimming took 4 bases from V and 2 from J; bases not matched to a gene: 8. CDR3 DNA sequence: TGTGCCAGCAGTTCGCCCCGACTAGCGGGGCCCACAGATACGCAGTATTTT. It translates to CASSSPRLAGPTDTQYF.

In its sample, this clone was seen a few times. The CDR3 here is CASSLTGYNSPLHF. CDR3 DNA sequence: TGCGCCAGCAGCTTGACAGGCTATAATTCACCCCTCCACTTT. This sequence joins TRBV5-1 and TRBJ1-6, with TRBD1 as a possible D gene (5 bases). The V end was cut by 1 base, the J end by 3 bases, with 5 bases between. The CDR3 consists of 14 residues. Per germline, CDR1 SGHRS and CDR2 YFSETQ.

The chain links TRBV2 to TRBJ2-2; 10 bases map to TRBD2. The ends lost 5 bases at V and 5 bases at J; junction bases unmatched: 11. The CDR3 extends over 17 amino acids. Germline loops: CDR1 SNHLY, CDR2 FYNNEI. The CDR3 DNA reads TGTGCCAGCAGTCTAGGAAGCGGGAGGGCGGGAACCGGGGAGCTGTTTTTT. Its protein product is CASSLGSGRAGTGELFF.

The gene calls are TRBV7-9 and TRBJ1-2; TRBD1 matches at 9 bases. V lost 5 bases and J lost 8; bases outside the gene matches: 3. This CDR3 is 12 amino acids long. Germline CDR1 SEHNR, CDR2 FQNEAQ (reference sequence). CDR3 in amino acids: CASSRQGVGYTF. The CDR3 bases are TGTGCCAGCAGCCGACAGGGGGTCGGCTACACCTTC.

V is TRBV7-2 and J is TRBJ1-5, with 8 positions matching TRBD1. CDR1 SGHTA and CDR2 FQGNSA come from the germline V gene. The CDR3 is 16 residues long. V lost 4 bases and J lost 2; bases outside the gene matches: 7. Written as DNA, the CDR3 is TGTGCCAGCAGCTCACAGGGGGTATGGGGCAATCAGCCCCAGCATTTT. Amino acids: CASSSQGVWGNQPQHF.

This chain links TRBV2 with TRBJ2-2; TRBD1 is a possible D gene (6 bases). The CDR3 covers 14 residues. CDR1 SNHLY and CDR2 FYNNEI come from the germline V gene. Trimming removed 2 bases at V and 5 bases at J, with 9 bases between. CDR3 protein: CASSETGHTGELFF. CDR3 DNA sequence: TGTGCCAGCAGTGAAACAGGGCATACCGGGGAGCTGTTTTTT. Combining the CDR3 with reference TRBV2 and TRBJ2-2 gives the whole variable domain EPEVTQTPSHQVTQMGQEVILRCVPISNHLYFYWYRQILGQKVEFLVSFYNNEISEKSEIFDDQFSVERPDGSNFTLKIRSTKLEDSAMYFCASSETGHTGELFFGEGSRLTVL.